Presented here are 28 T cell receptor beta chains from one specimen sequenced in a study of CD8+CD57+ T cells in acquired aplastic anemia. Flow cytometry had shown expanded CD8+CD57+ cells in the patients chosen for sequencing. The use of genomic DNA as template underpinned the TCR beta VDJ and CDR3 profiling. MiXCR, applied by TCRdb to the reads, yields one record per CDR3 protein. Altogether approximately 250,000 distinct CDR3 sequences are present, 82% being singletons, with the ten largest covering approximately 40%. Specimen: sorted CD4+, CD8+, or CD8+CD57+ T cells (not recorded which) from PBMCs. These receptors originate from a human donor with aplastic anemia.

The chain has TRBV10-3 and TRBJ1-6; the D is unclear. Trimming removed 3 bases at V and 7 bases at J, with 7 bases between. Germline values: CDR1 ENHRY, CDR2 SYGVKD. The CDR3 sequence is 13 residues long. This chain's CDR3 is CAISDRTNSPLHF. CDR3 sequence (DNA): TGTGCCATCAGTGACCGGACGAATTCACCCCTCCACTTT.

This clonotype was picked up a small number of times. The V call is TRBV7-3, the J call TRBJ1-2; no definite D call. Trimming removed 5 bases at V and 4 bases at J, with 11 bases between. In germline, CDR1 is SGHTA, CDR2 FQGTGA. CDR3 size: 13 residues. The CDR3 here is CASSPGGFYGYTF. The CDR3 DNA reads TGTGCCAGCAGCCCCGGAGGGTTCTATGGCTACACCTTC. Full variable domain (outside the CDR3, taken from reference TRBV7-3 and TRBJ1-2): GAGVSQTPSNKVTEKGKYVELRCDPISGHTALYWYRQSLGQGPEFLIYFQGTGAADDSGLPNDRFFAVRPEGSVSTLKIQRTERGDSAVYLCASSPGGFYGYTFGSGTRLTVV.

As to this clonotype: Its ends do not fully match the called genes, so a read error is possible. The chain couples TRBV7-9 to TRBJ2-3, with 8 positions matching TRBD2. The CDR3 spans 14 residues. Germline V lookup: CDR1 SEHNR, CDR2 FQNEAQ (reference sequence). The CDR3 loop is CASSFERSGGRHEF. In DNA form, the CDR3 reads TGTGCCAGCAGCTTTGAAAGAAGCGGCGGGAGGCATGAGTTT.

This chain links TRBV7-2 with TRBJ1-5; the D is unclear. Trimming left V 0 bases short and J 15 bases short, with 15 bases between. The CDR3 has 13 residues. Germline assignment: CDR1 SGHTA and CDR2 FQGNSA. The CDR3 region is CASSLAGGPHPHF. The CDR3 coding sequence is TGTGCCAGCAGCTTAGCGGGAGGTCCCCACCCGCATTTT. The full variable domain, rest sourced from reference TRBV7-2 and TRBJ1-5, is GAGVSQSPSNKVTEKGKDVELRCDPISGHTALYWYRQSLGQGLEFLIYFQGNSAPDKSGLPSDRFSAERTGGSVSTLTIQRTQQEDSAVYLCASSLAGGPHPHFGDGTRLSIL.

Comment on this clonotype: One junction end disagrees with the germline gene, perhaps due to a read error. This chain connects TRBV7-9 to TRBJ2-3; weak D call: TRBD2 (6 bases). CDR1 and CDR2 (germline): SEHNR, FQNEAQ (reference sequence). This CDR3 region has 14 residues. In DNA, the CDR3 is TGTGCCAGCAGTGTTGGGGGGAGCCCTGAGCAGTTCTTCTTT. As protein: CASSVGGSPEQFFF. The full variable domain, with the rest looked up from reference TRBV7-9 and TRBJ2-3, is DTGVSQNPRHKITKRGQNVTFRCDPISEHNRLYWYRQTLGQGPEFLTYFQNEAQLEKSRLLSDRFSAERPKGSFSTLEIQRTEQGDSAMYLCASSVGGSPEQFFFGPGTRLTVL.

In this sample, this clonotype turned up once. J is TRBJ2-4 and V is TRBV7-6, with D possibly matching TRBD1 (6 bases). Deletions cut 0 bases from V and 16 bases from J, with 13 bases between. The CDR3 sequence is 12 residues long. The germline gives CDR1 SGHVS, CDR2 FNYEAQ. As DNA, the CDR3 is TGTGCCAGCAGCTTAGCCCACGGGACAAAATACTTC. It encodes CASSLAHGTKYF.

Worth noting for this clonotype: Given the absence of the conserved phenylalanine or tryptophan at the CDR3 end, a read error is likely. It is unclear where the CDR3 begins or ends on the DNA, so no DNA is shown, and the CDR3 is as TCRdb lists it. The chain links TRBV2 to TRBJ1-6. The CDR3 is 15 amino acids in total, end residues counted. CDR1 and CDR2 (germline): SNHLY, FYNNEI. CDR3 residues: CASSDVAPYNYPLGS.

The chain has TRBV7-6 and TRBJ2-3; D gene unclear. Germline V CDR1 and CDR2: SGHVS, FNYEAQ. V lost 0 bases and J 13 bases, leaving 17 bases between the germline ends. The CDR3 runs 14 residues. CDR3 sequence (DNA): TGTGCCAGCAGCTTAGCGGACGGGCCCAATAAGAAGTATTTT. Amino acid sequence: CASSLADGPNKKYF.

The chain uses TRBV7-6 and TRBJ2-7; no clear D. Germline V gives CDR1 SGHVS, CDR2 FNYEAQ. V was cut by 3 bases and J by 1 base, with 22 bases left in between. The CDR3 length is 18 residues. The CDR3: CASSLSSYNTALSYEQYV. The CDR3 nucleotides are TGTGCCAGCAGCTTGAGTTCATATAATACAGCCCTTTCCTACGAGCAGTACGTC.

The CDR3 here is CASSPRGGPDALFF. The CDR3 DNA reads as TGTGCCAGCAGCCCACGGGGAGGCCCCGATGCGCTGTTTTTT. The chain has TRBV7-8 and TRBJ2-2; the D gene is possibly TRBD2 (6 bases). The length of the CDR3 is 14 residues. The germline V gene has CDR1 SGHVS and CDR2 FQNEAQ. The V end was cut by 5 bases, the J end by 13 bases, with 20 bases between. The entire variable domain, with the rest obtained from reference TRBV7-8 and TRBJ2-2, is as follows: GAGVSQSPRYKVAKRGQDVALRCDPISGHVSLFWYQQALGQGPEFLTYFQNEAQLDKSGLPSDRFFAERPEGSVSTLKIQRTQQEDSAVYLCASSPRGGPDALFFGEGSRLTVL.

A word on this clonotype: No conserved phenylalanine or tryptophan is present at the end of the CDR3, so a read error is the likely explanation. This chain joins TRBV7-3 and TRBJ1-2; possibly TRBD1 for D (5 bases). Germline assignment: CDR1 SGHTA and CDR2 FQGTGA. There are 12 residues in the CDR3. CDR3 amino acids: CASRESTCPYTL. CDR3 nucleotide sequence: TGCGCCAGCAGGGAAAGTACCTGTCCCTACACCTTG.

This rearrangement joins TRBV15 to TRBJ2-1; 8 positions match TRBD2. The germline V gene has CDR1 LNHNV and CDR2 YYDKDF (reference sequence). CDR3 length equals 14 residues. CDR3 region: CPQCCRGGGNEQFF. The CDR3 DNA follows: TGTCCTCAGTGCTGCCGGGGGGGGGGCAATGAGCAGTTCTTC.

There are a few counts of this clonotype. CDR3 nucleotides: TGTGCCACCAGCGATAGCGGGGGGGCTTCCAGCACAGATACGCAGTATTTT. Translated: CATSDSGGASSTDTQYF. V gene TRBV15 combines with J gene TRBJ2-3, with 11 bases aligning to TRBD2. The CDR3 totals 17 residues. CDR1 is LNHNV and CDR2 is YYDKDF in the germline V gene (reference sequence). Losses at the gene ends were 5 bases for V and 0 bases for J; bases not matched to a gene: 7.

In the case of this clonotype: The conserved phenylalanine or tryptophan is not found at the CDR3 terminus, so this likely reflects a read error. The limits of the CDR3 on the DNA are not certain, so only TCRdb's listed CDR3 is given. V gene TRBV7-3 combines with J gene TRBJ2-3. Germline lookup yields CDR1 SGHTA and CDR2 FQGTGA. 13 amino acids form the CDR3, both terminal residues included. CDR3 protein: CASASQANAVEHC.

Remarks on this clonotype: A read error may account for a junction end that differs from germline. The CDR3 spells CATKRGREQETLYF. The CDR3, as DNA: TGTGCCACCAAGAGGGGTAGGGAGCAAGAGACCCTGTACTTC. The chain carries TRBV7-9 and TRBJ2-5; the D gene could be TRBD1 or TRBD2 (5 bases each). The CDR3 covers 14 residues. Germline V gives CDR1 SEHNR, CDR2 FQNEAQ (reference sequence). Combining the CDR3 with reference TRBV7-9 and TRBJ2-5 gives the whole variable domain DTGVSQNPRHKITKRGQNVTFRCDPISEHNRLYWYRQTLGQGPEFLTYFQNEAQLEKSRLLSDRFSAERPKGSFSTLEIQRTEQGDSAMYLCATKRGREQETLYFGPGTRLLVL.

This clonotype came up a few times. Just one base apart from a much larger clone, this may be a read error. CDR3 DNA: TGTGCCAGCAGCGGGGGGGGAGTGGCTGGTGAGCAGTTCTTC. This codes for CASSGGGVAGEQFF. The chain uses TRBV11-2 and TRBJ2-1; 7 bases are shared with TRBD2. The CDR3 consists of 14 residues. J lost 9 bases, V lost 5 bases, and 10 bases had no gene match. CDR1 and CDR2 (germline): SGHAT, FQNNGV.

This chain links TRBV9 with TRBJ2-7, with TRBD2 as a possible D gene (5 bases). CDR3 size: 14 residues. The ends were cut back, 3 bases at V and 13 bases at J, with 23 bases in the middle. Germline V gene sequence: CDR1 SGDLS, CDR2 YYNGEE. The CDR3 is CASSGRGDAHEFYF. The CDR3, as DNA: TGTGCCAGCAGCGGCCGGGGAGATGCGCACGAGTTTTACTTC. Looking up the rest from reference TRBV9 and TRBJ2-7 gives the full variable domain: DSGVTQTPKHLITATGQRVTLRCSPRSGDLSVYWYQQSLDQGLQFLIQYYNGEERAKGNILERFSAQQFPDLHSELNLSSLELGDSALYFCASSGRGDAHEFYFGPGTRLTVT.

As concerns this clonotype: A much bigger clone sits one base away, suggesting this may be a read error. The DNA is omitted, as the CDR3 cannot be located on it reliably, and the CDR3 follows TCRdb's listing. The V gene is TRBV7-9, the J gene TRBJ1-2; the table's D call TRBD1 went unverified against the DNA. Germline V gives CDR1 SEHNR, CDR2 FQNEAQ (reference sequence). Counting both end residues, the CDR3 totals 15 amino acids. The CDR3 reads CAGQGARGTQYFGTF.

This chain connects TRBV7-3 to TRBJ2-5; D is perhaps TRBD2 (6 bases). The germline gives CDR1 SGHTA, CDR2 FQGTGA. Trimming removed 10 bases at V and 1 base at J, with 16 bases between. The CDR3 extends over 14 amino acids. DNA of the CDR3: TGTGCCAACGGGGTAGCGGTGTCCCAAGAGACCCAGTACTTC. The encoded protein is CANGVAVSQETQYF.

Points on this clonotype: The CDR3 carries no conserved terminal phenylalanine or tryptophan, so it likely arises from a read error. The genes are TRBV7-9 and TRBJ2-3; perhaps D is TRBD1 or TRBD2 (6 bases each). Trimming cost V 8 bases and J 5 bases, with 14 bases left between them. Germline V gene lookup returns CDR1 SEHNR and CDR2 FQNEAQ (reference sequence). The length of the CDR3 is 13 residues. This chain's CDR3 is CASGDGGQDTQYT. In nucleotides, the CDR3 is TGTGCCAGCGGGGACGGGGGCCAAGATACGCAGTATACT.

Note on this clonotype: Here the CDR3 omits its conserved ending phenylalanine or tryptophan, so a read error is the likely source. The DNA is omitted, as the CDR3 cannot be located on it reliably, and the CDR3 follows TCRdb's listing. The rearrangement uses TRBV7-3 and TRBJ2-3; the table's D call of TRBD1 was not tested on the DNA. Germline values: CDR1 SGHTA, CDR2 FQGTGA. The CDR3 spans 13 residues, counting both ends. The CDR3 loop reads CASSLDGGAPTSS.

The J gene is TRBJ2-7, the V gene TRBV7-3; D is tentatively TRBD1 or TRBD2 (6 bases each). CDR1 and CDR2 from the germline V gene are SGHTA and FQGTGA. V shed 6 bases and J shed 2 bases, with 14 bases lying between them. This CDR3 has 14 amino acids. This CDR3 is CASRVKGGAYEQYF. CDR3 DNA sequence: TGTGCCAGCAGGGTAAAGGGGGGCGCCTACGAGCAGTACTTC.

About this clonotype: Its ends do not fully match the called genes, so a read error is possible. This chain's CDR3 is CASSGEGGDGYTF. The CDR3 region has the DNA TGTGCCAGCAGCGGGGAGGGCGGAGATGGCTACACTTTT. The rearrangement links TRBV9 to TRBJ2-3; 7 bases are shared with TRBD2. From germline, CDR1 is SGDLS and CDR2 YYNGEE. The length of the CDR3 is 13 residues.

The chain combines TRBV7-6 with TRBJ2-7, with D tentatively TRBD1 or TRBD2 (6 bases each). CDR3 length: 13 amino acids. The V gene's germline CDR1 is SGHVS and CDR2 FNYEAQ. The germline V and J ends were trimmed by 5 bases and 6 bases, with 14 bases remaining between them. The CDR3 sequence: CASSPAGGLEQYF. DNA of the CDR3: TGTGCCAGCAGCCCGGCCGGGGGCCTCGAGCAGTACTTC.

This chain links TRBV6-2 or TRBV6-3 with TRBJ2-7, with D possibly matching TRBD2 (6 bases). Trimming stripped 0 bases from V and 1 base from J, with 7 bases between. This CDR3 has 14 amino acids. Germline V gene sequence: CDR1 MNHEY, CDR2 SVGEGT. This CDR3 reads CASSYSGGSYEQYF. As DNA, the CDR3 is TGTGCCAGCAGTTACTCGGGGGGATCCTACGAGCAGTACTTC.

The chain has TRBV5-8 and TRBJ2-7, with unresolved D. Between the trimmed V and J ends, which lost 4 bases and 3 bases, there was a span of 17 bases. Per germline, CDR1 SGHTS and CDR2 YDEGEE. CDR3 size: 15 residues. The CDR3 here is CASSDGRTLLYEQYF. As DNA, the CDR3 is TGTGCCAGCAGCGATGGACGGACCCTACTCTACGAGCAGTACTTC.

This clonotype has a single count. One junction end does not reproduce the germline sequence, and a read error may be involved. V and J are TRBV2 and TRBJ2-2; 8 bases are shared with TRBD2. Germline values: CDR1 SNHLY, CDR2 FYNNEI. The CDR3 extends over 14 amino acids. CDR3: CATERGWVTGEQYF. In nucleotides, the CDR3 is TGTGCCACCGAGCGGGGGTGGGTCACCGGGGAGCAGTACTTT.

This clonotype appeared once. The CDR3 end shows no conserved phenylalanine or tryptophan, and so a read error is likely. No DNA is shown, since the ends of the CDR3 on it are uncertain; the CDR3 is the one TCRdb lists. The chain couples TRBV2 to TRBJ1-1; TRBD1 is the table's D call, not checked against the DNA. The CDR3 has 12 amino acids, counting both end residues. Per germline, CDR1 SNHLY and CDR2 FYNNEI. The CDR3: CATGDGGTDAFY.